Listed below are T cell receptor beta chains from one sample, sequenced in a study of identical twins. TCRdb re-called the 5' RACE reads with MiXCR, one entry per CDR3 protein. Here the sample spans a few hundred thousand distinct CDR3 sequences, about 8% being singletons. These sequences were also reported in another study, on yellow fever vaccine responses in identical twins.

Sample: memory (CD45RO+) T cells sorted from blood. These receptor sequences come from a woman under 30 in good health. The CDR3 runs from the conserved cysteine through the conserved F or W. Each record gives: CDR3 DNA, CDR3 protein, J gene, clone size, V gene, CDR3 length, D gene. D genes are given only for firm matches. Clone size appears in some rows only: once, few, many, or a class for an expanded clone.

TGTGCCAGCAGCTTCTCGGGGCCGAGCACAGATACGCAGTATTTT,CASSFSGPSTDTQYF,TRBJ2-3,few,TRBV7-3,15,NA
TGTGCCAGCAGTTTGCGGTATGACTACACCTTC,CASSLRYDYTF,TRBJ1-2,NA,TRBV28,11,NA
TGCAGTGCTAGGGTGGCAGACCTCCTACCCTATGGCTACACCTTC,CSARVADLLPYGYTF,TRBJ1-2,few,TRBV20-1,15,NA
TGTGCCAGCAGCCAAGAAGTAGGTCCACGGTACAATGAGCAGTTCTTC,CASSQEVGPRYNEQFF,TRBJ2-1,few,TRBV14,16,NA
TGTGCCAGCAGCTTTCGGGGGGGCACGGACACCATATATTTT,CASSFRGGTDTIYF,TRBJ1-3,many,TRBV5-4,14,NA
TGTGCCAGCAGCCAATGGGCCTGGACAGTGACCACCGGGGAGCTGTTTTTT,CASSQWAWTVTTGELFF,TRBJ2-2,NA,TRBV3-1,17,NA
TGCGCCAGCAGCTTGATTTTGGGACAGGGCTCTGGGGCCAACGTCCTGACTTTC,CASSLILGQGSGANVLTF,TRBJ2-6,many,TRBV5-1,18,TRBD1
TGCAGTGCAGTAGGTGGGAGGGCCGCAGATACGCAGTATTTT,CSAVGGRAADTQYF,TRBJ2-3,few,TRBV20-1,14,TRBD2
TGTGCCAGCAGCGCCTTCCCTCTAGGTGACGGGGCAGATACGCAGTATTTT,CASSAFPLGDGADTQYF,TRBJ2-3,NA,TRBV7-9,17,NA
TGCAGCGTGGGGAGGACGGCGAACACCGGGGAGCTGTTTTTT,CSVGRTANTGELFF,TRBJ2-2,NA,TRBV29-1,14,NA
TGCAGTGCTCCCCTGTCGGGGTCCCAAAACACTGAAGCTTTCTTT,CSAPLSGSQNTEAFF,TRBJ1-1,NA,TRBV20-1,15,NA
TGTGCCAGCAGCCCATCGGAATCACTCAAAAACATTCAGTACTTC,CASSPSESLKNIQYF,TRBJ2-4,few,TRBV3-1,15,NA
TGTGCCAGCAGTTACGGGCTGGGACAGAAAAATCAGCCCCAGCATTTT,CASSYGLGQKNQPQHF,TRBJ1-5,NA,TRBV6-5,16,TRBD1
TGTGCCAGCAGGACTAGCGGGATCGCGGCCAAAAACATTCAGTACTTC,CASRTSGIAAKNIQYF,TRBJ2-4,NA,TRBV2,16,TRBD2
TGTGCCAGCAGAAGTCCCCAGGGCGAGGGCAATCAGCCCCAGCATTTT,CASRSPQGEGNQPQHF,TRBJ1-5,NA,TRBV28,16,NA
TGTGCCAGCAGTTTGGGCGGAATTAATTCACCCCTCCACTTT,CASSLGGINSPLHF,TRBJ1-6,few,TRBV28,14,NA
TGTGCCAGCGGGGGTGACTACGAGCAGTACTTC,CASGGDYEQYF,TRBJ2-7,few,TRBV2,11,NA